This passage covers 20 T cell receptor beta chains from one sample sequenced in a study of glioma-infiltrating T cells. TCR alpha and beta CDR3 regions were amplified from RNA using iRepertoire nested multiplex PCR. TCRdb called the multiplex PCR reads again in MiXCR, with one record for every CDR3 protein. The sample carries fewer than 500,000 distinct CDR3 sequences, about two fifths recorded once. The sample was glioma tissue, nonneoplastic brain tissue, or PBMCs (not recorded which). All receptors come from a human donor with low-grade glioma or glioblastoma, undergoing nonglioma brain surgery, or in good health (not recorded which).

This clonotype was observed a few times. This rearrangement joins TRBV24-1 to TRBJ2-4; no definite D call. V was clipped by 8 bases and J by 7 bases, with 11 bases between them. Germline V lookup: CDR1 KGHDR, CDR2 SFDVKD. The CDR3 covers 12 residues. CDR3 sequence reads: CATTAPLNIQYF. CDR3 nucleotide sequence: TGTGCCACCACTGCCCCTTTGAACATTCAGTACTTC.

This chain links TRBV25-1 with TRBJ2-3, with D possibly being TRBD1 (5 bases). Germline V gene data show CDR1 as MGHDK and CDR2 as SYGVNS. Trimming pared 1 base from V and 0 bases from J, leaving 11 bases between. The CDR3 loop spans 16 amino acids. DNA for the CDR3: TGTGCCAGCAGTGAATTCCCAGGGTCTAGCACAGATACGCAGTATTTT. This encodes CASSEFPGSSTDTQYF.

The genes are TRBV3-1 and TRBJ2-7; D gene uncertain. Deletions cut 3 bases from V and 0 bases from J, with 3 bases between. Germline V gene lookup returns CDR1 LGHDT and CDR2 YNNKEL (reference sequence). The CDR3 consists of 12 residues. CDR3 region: CASSHRSYEQYF. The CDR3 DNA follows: TGTGCCAGCAGCCACCGCTCCTACGAGCAGTACTTC.

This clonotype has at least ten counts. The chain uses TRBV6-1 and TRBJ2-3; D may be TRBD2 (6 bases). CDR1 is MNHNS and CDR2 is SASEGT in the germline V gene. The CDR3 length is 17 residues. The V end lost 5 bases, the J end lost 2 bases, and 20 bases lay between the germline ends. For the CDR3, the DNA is TGTGCCAGCAGTCTGACGACTAGTCCTCCTAACACAGATACGCAGTATTTT. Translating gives CASSLTTSPPNTDTQYF.

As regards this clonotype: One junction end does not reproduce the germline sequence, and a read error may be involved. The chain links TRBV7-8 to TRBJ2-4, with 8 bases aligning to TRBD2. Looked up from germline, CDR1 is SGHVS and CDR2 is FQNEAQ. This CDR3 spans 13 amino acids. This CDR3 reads CASSPRTSGEEYF. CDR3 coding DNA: TGCGCCAGCAGCCCCCGTACTAGCGGAGAAGAGTACTTC.

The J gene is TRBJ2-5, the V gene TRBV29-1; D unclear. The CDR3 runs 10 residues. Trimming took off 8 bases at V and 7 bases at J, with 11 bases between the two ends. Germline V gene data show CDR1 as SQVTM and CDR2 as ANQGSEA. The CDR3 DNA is TGCAGCACCCACAAGGGGACCCAGTACTTC. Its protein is CSTHKGTQYF.

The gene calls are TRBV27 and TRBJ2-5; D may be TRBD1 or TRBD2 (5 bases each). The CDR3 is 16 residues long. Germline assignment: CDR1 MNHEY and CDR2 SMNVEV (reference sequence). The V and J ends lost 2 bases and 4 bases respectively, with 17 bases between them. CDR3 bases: TGTGCCAGCAGTTTAGGTTCTCGGGGCGCCGGAGAGACCCAGTACTTC. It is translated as CASSLGSRGAGETQYF.

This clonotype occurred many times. The CDR3 loop is CASSFEYEQYF. For the CDR3, the DNA is TGTGCCAGCAGTTTTGAGTACGAGCAGTACTTC. The chain joins TRBV6-1 to TRBJ2-7; D unresolved. Trimming removed 5 bases at V and 4 bases at J, with 6 bases between. CDR1 and CDR2 from the germline V gene are MNHNS and SASEGT. This CDR3 has 11 amino acids.

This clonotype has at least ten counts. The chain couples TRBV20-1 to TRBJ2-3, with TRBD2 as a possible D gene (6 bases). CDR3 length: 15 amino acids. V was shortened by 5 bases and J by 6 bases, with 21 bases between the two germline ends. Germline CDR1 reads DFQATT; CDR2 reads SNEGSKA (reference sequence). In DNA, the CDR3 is TGCAGTGCTTCCTACGCACTAGCTGTAAGGGATACGCAGTATTTT. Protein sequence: CSASYALAVRDTQYF.

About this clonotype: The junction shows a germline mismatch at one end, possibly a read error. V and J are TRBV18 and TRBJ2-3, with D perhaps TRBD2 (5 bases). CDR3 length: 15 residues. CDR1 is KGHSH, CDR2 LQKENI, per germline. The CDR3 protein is CASSPPGVSTDAQYF. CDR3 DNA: TGTGCCAGCTCACCACCCGGGGTTAGCACAGATGCGCAGTATTTT.

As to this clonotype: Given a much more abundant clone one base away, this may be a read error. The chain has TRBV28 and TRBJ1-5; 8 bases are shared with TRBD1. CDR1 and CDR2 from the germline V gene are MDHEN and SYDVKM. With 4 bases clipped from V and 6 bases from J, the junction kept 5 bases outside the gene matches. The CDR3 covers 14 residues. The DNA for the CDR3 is TGTGCCAGCAGTTCGGACAGGGTCAGTCAGCCCCAGCATTTT. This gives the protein CASSSDRVSQPQHF.

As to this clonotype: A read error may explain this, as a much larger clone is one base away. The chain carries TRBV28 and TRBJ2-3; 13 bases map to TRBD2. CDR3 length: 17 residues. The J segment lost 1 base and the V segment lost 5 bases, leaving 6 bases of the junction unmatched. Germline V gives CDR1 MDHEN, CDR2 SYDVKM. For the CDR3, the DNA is TGTGCCAGCAGTACCCACGGGACTAGCGGGGGCACAGATACGCAGTATTTT. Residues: CASSTHGTSGGTDTQYF.

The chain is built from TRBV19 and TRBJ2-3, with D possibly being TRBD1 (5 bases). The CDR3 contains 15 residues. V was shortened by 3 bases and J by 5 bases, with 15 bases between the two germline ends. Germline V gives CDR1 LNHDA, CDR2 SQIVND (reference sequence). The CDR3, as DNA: TGTGCCAGTAGTATCAGATTGGGGCTGGGAGATACGCAGTATTTT. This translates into CASSIRLGLGDTQYF.

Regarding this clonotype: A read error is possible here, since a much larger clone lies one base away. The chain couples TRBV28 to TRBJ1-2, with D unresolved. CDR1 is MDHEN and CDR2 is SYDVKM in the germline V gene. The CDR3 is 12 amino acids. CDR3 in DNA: TGTATCTCACGGACTGGAGTCTATGGCTACACCTTC. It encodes CISRTGVYGYTF.

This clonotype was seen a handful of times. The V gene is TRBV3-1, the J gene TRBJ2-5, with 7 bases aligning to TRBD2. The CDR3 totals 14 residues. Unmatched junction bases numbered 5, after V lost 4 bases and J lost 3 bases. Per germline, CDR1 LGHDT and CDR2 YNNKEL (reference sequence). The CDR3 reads CASSPSGVKETQYF. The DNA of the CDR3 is TGTGCCAGCAGCCCCAGCGGGGTTAAAGAGACCCAGTACTTC.

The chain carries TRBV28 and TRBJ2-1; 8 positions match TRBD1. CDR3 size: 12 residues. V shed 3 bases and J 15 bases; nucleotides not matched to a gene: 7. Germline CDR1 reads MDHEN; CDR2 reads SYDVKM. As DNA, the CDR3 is TGTGCCAGCAGTTTCCTAGGACAGGGCGTGTTCTTC. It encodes CASSFLGQGVFF.

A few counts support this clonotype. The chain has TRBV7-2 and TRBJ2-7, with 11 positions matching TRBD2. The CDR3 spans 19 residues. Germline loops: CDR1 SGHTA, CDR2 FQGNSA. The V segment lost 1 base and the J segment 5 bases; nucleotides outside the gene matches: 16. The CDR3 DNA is TGTGCCAGCAGCTTAGTCCCAGTATCCGTTAGCGGGAGGGCACACGAGCAGTACTTC. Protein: CASSLVPVSVSGRAHEQYF. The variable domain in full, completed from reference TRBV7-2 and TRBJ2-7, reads GAGVSQSPSNKVTEKGKDVELRCDPISGHTALYWYRQSLGQGLEFLIYFQGNSAPDKSGLPSDRFSAERTGGSVSTLTIQRTQQEDSAVYLCASSLVPVSVSGRAHEQYFGPGTRLTVT.

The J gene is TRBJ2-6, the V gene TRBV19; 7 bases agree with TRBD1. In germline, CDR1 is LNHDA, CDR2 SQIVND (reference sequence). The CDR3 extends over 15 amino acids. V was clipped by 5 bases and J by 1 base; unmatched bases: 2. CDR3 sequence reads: CASSGTASGANVLTF. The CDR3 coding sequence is TGTGCCAGTAGTGGGACAGCATCTGGGGCCAACGTCCTGACTTTC.

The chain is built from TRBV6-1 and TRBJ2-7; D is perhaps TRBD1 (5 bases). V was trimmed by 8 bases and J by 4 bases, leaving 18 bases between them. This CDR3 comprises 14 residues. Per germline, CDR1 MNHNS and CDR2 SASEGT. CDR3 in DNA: TGTGCCAGCTCCTTCAAGGGGTATCGTTACGAGCAGTACTTC. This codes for CASSFKGYRYEQYF.

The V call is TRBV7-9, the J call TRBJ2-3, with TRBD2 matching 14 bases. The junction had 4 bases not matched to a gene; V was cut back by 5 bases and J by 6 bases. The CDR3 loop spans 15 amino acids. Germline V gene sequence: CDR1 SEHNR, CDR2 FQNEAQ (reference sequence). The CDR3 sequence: CASSVGLAGVDTQYF. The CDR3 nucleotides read TGTGCCAGCAGCGTGGGACTAGCGGGAGTGGATACGCAGTATTTT.